A selection of T cell receptor beta chains follows, all from one sample in a study of OX40 agonist ivuxolimab in advanced cancers. Measured with immunoSEQ multiplex PCR; TCRdb has only the in-frame clones, and not every one. The sample records 45,000 to 50,000 clones, roughly nine tenths being singletons. The sample was CD4+ or CD8+ T cells sorted from blood, taken in a trial of the OX40 agonist ivuxolimab. These receptors came from an adult with an advanced solid tumor such as melanoma, head and neck, liver or kidney cancer. The CDR3 runs from the conserved cysteine through the conserved F or W. The order of the fields is CDR3 protein, CDR3 DNA, D gene, V gene, J gene. The D gene is left open where the match is weak.

CDR3 protein: CASSVGLNTEAFF
CDR3 DNA: TGTGCCAGCAGCGTGGGGTTGAACACTGAAGCTTTCTTT
D gene: .
V gene: TRBV13
J gene: TRBJ1-1

CDR3 protein: CASSLAGSYNEQFF
CDR3 DNA: TGTGCCAGCAGCTTAGCAGGGTCCTACAATGAGCAGTTCTTC
D gene: .
V gene: TRBV13
J gene: TRBJ2-1

CDR3 protein: CSVEDGGFTGEAFF
CDR3 DNA: TGCAGCGTTGAAGATGGGGGCTTCACAGGTGAAGCTTTCTTT
D gene: .
V gene: TRBV29-1
J gene: TRBJ1-1

CDR3 protein: CATSSPSVHHQPQHF
CDR3 DNA: TGTGCCACCAGCAGTCCGTCAGTCCATCATCAGCCCCAGCATTTT
D gene: .
V gene: TRBV15
J gene: TRBJ1-5

CDR3 protein: CASSYSRQGGNTIYF
CDR3 DNA: TGTGCCAGCAGTTACTCGCGACAGGGCGGAAACACCATATATTTT
D gene: TRBD1
V gene: TRBV6-5
J gene: TRBJ1-3

CDR3 protein: CASSQDGVAAGPEQYF
CDR3 DNA: TGCGCCAGCAGCCAAGACGGGGTAGCCGCGGGCCCAGAGCAGTACTTC
D gene: .
V gene: TRBV4-3
J gene: TRBJ2-7

CDR3 protein: CASSHDAPTDTQYF
CDR3 DNA: TGTGCCAGCAGTCACGACGCCCCCACAGATACGCAGTATTTT
D gene: .
V gene: TRBV7-2
J gene: TRBJ2-3

CDR3 protein: CASGEKWSSYNEQFF
CDR3 DNA: TGTGCCAGCGGGGAGAAGTGGAGCTCCTACAATGAGCAGTTCTTC
D gene: .
V gene: TRBV6-6
J gene: TRBJ2-1

CDR3 protein: CASSVRPSGLKNEQFF
CDR3 DNA: TGTGCCAGCAGCGTTCGACCCTCGGGACTAAAAAATGAGCAGTTCTTC
D gene: TRBD2
V gene: TRBV9
J gene: TRBJ2-1

CDR3 protein: CASRRDSYNEQFF
CDR3 DNA: TGTGCCAGCAGACGGGACTCCTACAATGAGCAGTTCTTC
D gene: .
V gene: TRBV5-4
J gene: TRBJ2-1

CDR3 protein: CASRTLAGAGEQYF
CDR3 DNA: TGTGCCAGCAGAACACTAGCGGGAGCGGGGGAGCAGTACTTC
D gene: TRBD2
V gene: TRBV2
J gene: TRBJ2-7